What follows are 31 T cell receptor beta chains derived from one specimen sequenced in a study of T cells in Graves' hyperthyroidism and ophthalmopathy. Amplification targeted TCR beta CDR3 regions from RNA transcripts. HTBI primers were employed in a first-round RT-PCR of the TCR CDR3. Via MiXCR, TCRdb re-called the multiplex PCR reads, giving one row per CDR3 protein. The sample holds some 380,000 distinct CDR3 sequences, roughly 14% seen once. The specimen sequenced was blood. These receptors were collected from a man aged 25 to 40 with Graves' hyperthyroidism that later progressed to Graves' ophthalmopathy.

This clonotype has at least ten counts. The V call is TRBV12-3 or TRBV12-4, the J call TRBJ2-7; TRBD1 aligns across 7 bases. The CDR3 length is 13 residues. V shed 6 bases and J 7 bases; nucleotides not matched to a gene: 9. The CDR3 reads CASRTQTGSEQYF. CDR3 coding DNA: TGTGCCAGCAGAACCCAGACAGGGTCTGAGCAGTACTTC.

The CDR3 DNA sequence: TGTGCCAGCAGCTTAGGTCGGGACAGGCGCGAGCAGTACTTC. Translation: CASSLGRDRREQYF. The rearrangement links TRBV7-9 to TRBJ2-7; 8 bases align to TRBD1. Trimming at V came to 1 base and at J to 6 bases, leaving 5 bases not matched to a gene. Germline loops: CDR1 SEHNR, CDR2 FQNEAQ (reference sequence). The CDR3 extends over 14 amino acids.

This clonotype was seen a few times. The J gene is TRBJ1-4, the V gene TRBV5-1; possibly TRBD1 for D (5 bases). CDR1 and CDR2 from the germline V gene are SGHRS and YFSETQ. The CDR3 spans 15 residues. With 4 bases removed from V and 5 bases from J, the gap between germline ends came to 15 bases. The CDR3 is CASSLGDQGNEKLFF. The DNA of the CDR3 is TGCGCCAGCAGCCTAGGGGACCAAGGGAATGAAAAACTGTTTTTT.

This clonotype came up a few times. This may arise from a read error, as a much more abundant clone is one base away. The chain joins TRBV3-1 to TRBJ2-3, with D unclear. The CDR3 totals 12 residues. Germline CDR1 reads LGHDT; CDR2 reads YNNKEL (reference sequence). The chain's CDR3 is CTSSYSTDTQYF. The CDR3 DNA reads TGTACCAGCAGTTACAGCACAGATACGCAGTATTTT.

This clonotype was counted between two and nine times. The chain carries TRBV4-1 and TRBJ2-3, with 9 bases matching TRBD2. CDR1 MGHRA and CDR2 YSYEKL come from the germline V gene. This CDR3 spans 16 amino acids. Losses at the gene ends were 6 bases for V and 5 bases for J; bases not matched to a gene: 12. CDR3 loop: CASRPLGGGAVDTQYF. As DNA, the CDR3 is TGCGCCAGCAGGCCTCTGGGCGGGGGGGCCGTAGATACGCAGTATTTT.

This clonotype occurred many times. The V and J genes are TRBV2 and TRBJ1-2; D is ambiguous. This CDR3 spans 14 amino acids. V was clipped by 4 bases and J by 7 bases, with 16 bases between them. The V gene's germline CDR1 is SNHLY and CDR2 FYNNEI. CDR3 sequence reads: CASSVSRTDSGYTF. CDR3 coding DNA: TGTGCCAGCAGTGTGAGTAGAACCGATAGTGGCTACACCTTC.

There are a few counts of this clonotype. V is TRBV5-6 and J is TRBJ2-7, with 8 positions matching TRBD1. Germline loops: CDR1 SGHDT, CDR2 YYEEEE. The length of the CDR3 is 14 residues. Losses at the gene ends were 4 bases for V and 0 bases for J; bases not matched to a gene: 3. This CDR3 reads CASSPGQDSYEQYF. CDR3 nucleotide sequence: TGTGCCAGCAGCCCGGGACAGGACTCCTACGAGCAGTACTTC. Full variable domain (rest looked up from reference TRBV5-6 and TRBJ2-7): DAGVTQSPTHLIKTRGQQVTLRCSPKSGHDTVSWYQQALGQGPQFIFQYYEEEERQRGNFPDRFSGHQFPNYSSELNVNALLLGDSALYLCASSPGQDSYEQYFGPGTRLTVT.

This chain uses TRBV5-1 with TRBJ1-4; TRBD1 matches 8 bases. The CDR3 is 15 amino acids. Germline V CDR1 and CDR2: SGHRS, YFSETQ. V shed 6 bases and J 4 bases; nucleotides not matched to a gene: 8. CDR3 sequence (DNA): TGCGCCAGCATGCGGGACAGGAGTCTTAATGAAAAACTGTTTTTT. Translated, it gives CASMRDRSLNEKLFF. The variable domain in full, completed from reference TRBV5-1 and TRBJ1-4, reads KAGVTQTPRYLIKTRGQQVTLSCSPISGHRSVSWYQQTPGQGLQFLFEYFSETQRNKGNFPGRFSGRQFSNSRSEMNVSTLELGDSALYLCASMRDRSLNEKLFFGSGTQLSVL.

This clonotype was found many times. The chain combines TRBV7-3 with TRBJ1-4, with D maybe TRBD1 (6 bases). Germline CDR1 reads SGHTA; CDR2 reads FQGTGA. V was clipped by 3 bases and J by 7 bases, with 15 bases between them. This CDR3 spans 15 amino acids. The CDR3 nucleotides are TGTGCCAGCAGCTTGAACCAGGGGCTGAGTGAAAAACTGTTTTTT. Its translation is CASSLNQGLSEKLFF.

In its sample, this clonotype was seen many times. The chain combines TRBV12-3 or TRBV12-4 with TRBJ1-3; no definite D call. Trimming took 3 bases from V and 4 from J, leaving 10 bases between them. The CDR3 has 14 residues. Here the CDR3 reads CASSFMSDGNTIYF. The CDR3 DNA is TGTGCCAGCAGTTTCATGTCGGACGGAAACACCATATATTTT.

In its sample, this clonotype was seen many times. The chain joins TRBV2 to TRBJ1-2, with TRBD1 identical over 7 bases. CDR3 length: 12 residues. V lost 8 bases, J lost 8 bases, and 8 bases stayed unmatched. Per the germline V gene, CDR1 is SNHLY and CDR2 is FYNNEI. The CDR3 spells CASGTAERGYTF. CDR3 DNA: TGTGCCAGCGGGACAGCCGAGCGCGGCTACACCTTC.

This clonotype was recorded at least ten times. The chain joins TRBV11-2 to TRBJ2-3; TRBD2 agrees at 7 bases. Germline V gene data show CDR1 as SGHAT and CDR2 as FQNNGV. Trimming at V came to 3 bases and at J to 6 bases, leaving 6 bases not matched to a gene. The CDR3 contains 14 residues. The CDR3 DNA follows: TGTGCCAGCAGCTTTGCGCGGGGGAGGGATACGCAGTATTTT. It yields the protein CASSFARGRDTQYF.

The chain joins TRBV5-1 to TRBJ1-4, with TRBD1 identical over 7 bases. Germline V CDR1 and CDR2: SGHRS, YFSETQ. J gave up 4 bases and V 2 bases, and 14 bases lay outside the gene matches. This CDR3 region has 18 residues. This CDR3 reads CASSLQQGSGERNEKLFF. CDR3 sequence (DNA): TGCGCCAGCAGCTTACAACAGGGGAGCGGAGAGCGTAATGAAAAACTGTTTTTT.

This clonotype was observed a handful of times. The rearrangement uses TRBV6-2 or TRBV6-3 and TRBJ2-5; TRBD1 agrees at 8 bases. Germline CDR1 is MNHEY and CDR2 is SVGEGT. The CDR3 has 17 residues. V lost 6 bases, J lost 2 bases, and 14 bases stayed unmatched. The CDR3 DNA reads as TGTGCCAGCAGCTCCTTCTACACCCGACAGGGGCAAGAGACCCAGTACTTC. Encoded protein: CASSSFYTRQGQETQYF.

In this sample, this clonotype turned up many times. This chain joins TRBV2 and TRBJ2-7, with 7 bases matching TRBD1. J was trimmed by 3 bases and V by 8 bases; bases with no gene match: 7. There are 13 residues in the CDR3. Per the germline V gene, CDR1 is SNHLY and CDR2 is FYNNEI. The CDR3 coding sequence is TGTGCCAGCGGGGGACAGTCTAACTACGAGCAGTACTTC. Amino acid sequence: CASGGQSNYEQYF.

The chain recombines TRBV9 with TRBJ2-1, with TRBD1 matching 10 bases. In germline, CDR1 is SGDLS, CDR2 YYNGEE. V lost 0 bases and J lost 7; bases outside the gene matches: 10. The CDR3 spans 17 residues. In DNA, the CDR3 is TGTGCCAGCAGCGTAGCTTTGGGACAGGGGTATAGGAATGAGCAGTTCTTC. As protein: CASSVALGQGYRNEQFF.

The chain has TRBV9 and TRBJ1-1, with 10 nucleotides matching TRBD1. The CDR3 length is 15 residues. Trimming took 0 bases from V and 3 from J; bases not matched to a gene: 2. Germline V gives CDR1 SGDLS, CDR2 YYNGEE. For the CDR3, the DNA is TGTGCCAGCAGCGTAGTTGGACAGGGGGACACTGAAGCTTTCTTT. Protein product: CASSVVGQGDTEAFF.

This clonotype appeared many times. This rearrangement joins TRBV7-9 to TRBJ2-5; a weak D match, TRBD2 (5 bases). Germline assignment: CDR1 SEHNR and CDR2 FQNEAQ (reference sequence). The CDR3 is 12 residues long. V lost 5 bases and J 9 bases, leaving 13 bases between the germline ends. The CDR3 coding sequence is TGTGCCAGCAGCATGGGATTCGGGGCCCAGTACTTC. Protein sequence: CASSMGFGAQYF.

This clonotype has a count of ten or more. This chain uses TRBV11-3 with TRBJ2-7; D is possibly TRBD2 (6 bases). CDR1 and CDR2 (germline): SGHNT, YENEEA. The CDR3 sequence is 15 residues long. V was pared by 6 bases and J by 5 bases, with 20 bases between. CDR3 amino acids: CASSSMESREDEQYF. The CDR3 DNA sequence: TGTGCCAGCAGTTCTATGGAGAGTAGGGAGGACGAGCAGTACTTC.

This clonotype was picked up many times. V and J are TRBV20-1 and TRBJ2-5; 12 nucleotides agree with TRBD2. The CDR3 extends over 15 amino acids. The junction had 7 bases not matched to a gene; V was cut back by 5 bases and J by 3 bases. Looked up from germline, CDR1 is DFQATT and CDR2 is SNEGSKA (reference sequence). The CDR3 loop reads CSAAPWTSGEETQYF. The CDR3 region has the DNA TGCAGTGCTGCACCCTGGACTAGCGGGGAAGAGACCCAGTACTTC.

This clonotype was observed at least ten times. V and J are TRBV20-1 and TRBJ1-5; 7 nucleotides align to TRBD1. Trimming at V came to 1 base and at J to 1 base, leaving 1 base not matched to a gene. Germline V gene lookup returns CDR1 DFQATT and CDR2 SNEGSKA (reference sequence). CDR3 length equals 14 residues. CDR3 sequence (DNA): TGCAGTGCTAGAGGGGGACAGAGCAATCAGCCCCAGCATTTT. It translates to CSARGGQSNQPQHF.

The sample holds a few counts of this clonotype. V is TRBV2 and J is TRBJ2-3, with TRBD1 matching over 7 bases. CDR1 is SNHLY, CDR2 FYNNEI, per germline. With 6 bases clipped from V and 14 bases from J, the junction kept 5 bases outside the gene matches. There are 10 residues in the CDR3. The DNA for the CDR3 is TGTGCCAGCAGGGCAGGGGGTCGGTATTTT. Translated: CASRAGGRYF.

This clonotype was observed a handful of times. This rearrangement joins TRBV6-6 to TRBJ2-2; D not certain. The CDR3 spans 14 residues. Germline-derived CDR1 and CDR2 are MNHNY and SVGAGI (reference sequence). The V gene lost 0 bases and the J gene lost 6 bases, with 8 bases spanning the gap. The CDR3 coding sequence is TGTGCCAGCAGTTACTCCATGGTAGCCGGGGAGCTGTTTTTT. Encoded protein: CASSYSMVAGELFF.

This clonotype appeared many times. The V call is TRBV7-2, the J call TRBJ1-5; D not certain. Trimming removed 0 bases at V and 6 bases at J, with 9 bases between. CDR3 length: 14 residues. Germline CDR1 and CDR2: SGHTA and FQGNSA. CDR3 coding DNA: TGTGCCAGCAGCTTAGCGCCTGGGGTTCAGCCCCAGCATTTT. Protein: CASSLAPGVQPQHF. The full variable domain, with the rest looked up from reference TRBV7-2 and TRBJ1-5, is GAGVSQSPSNKVTEKGKDVELRCDPISGHTALYWYRQSLGQGLEFLIYFQGNSAPDKSGLPSDRFSAERTGGSVSTLTIQRTQQEDSAVYLCASSLAPGVQPQHFGDGTRLSIL.

At least ten counts were recorded for this clonotype. V usage is TRBV12-3 or TRBV12-4 and J usage is TRBJ2-1, with a possible D match to TRBD1 (6 bases). Deletions cut 5 bases from V and 8 bases from J, with 22 bases between. This CDR3 has 16 amino acids. In DNA form, the CDR3 reads TGTGCCAGCAGTCCGAGAAGCAGACCAGGGGAAGATGAGCAGTTCTTC. Translating gives CASSPRSRPGEDEQFF.

This chain joins TRBV5-1 and TRBJ2-3, with 7 bases matching TRBD1. Germline loops: CDR1 SGHRS, CDR2 YFSETQ. V lost 4 bases, J lost 2 bases, and 7 bases stayed unmatched. The CDR3 spans 15 residues. The CDR3 here is CASSHWTGITDTQYF. DNA of the CDR3: TGCGCCAGCAGCCATTGGACAGGAATCACAGATACGCAGTATTTT.

This clonotype was found many times. An end of the junction does not agree with germline; a read error may underlie this. This chain uses TRBV11-2 with TRBJ2-1; 7 bases fit TRBD1. CDR3 length: 14 residues. CDR1 is SGHAT, CDR2 FQNNGV, per germline. In DNA form, the CDR3 reads TGTGCCAGCAGCTGGGGACAGCTATACACTGAGCAGTTCTTC. This codes for CASSWGQLYTEQFF.

Only a few counts were recorded for this clonotype. The chain uses TRBV13 and TRBJ2-7; 8 positions agree with TRBD2. V lost 6 bases and J lost 1; bases outside the gene matches: 5. The CDR3 is 14 amino acids. The V gene's germline CDR1 is PRHDT and CDR2 FYEKMQ (reference sequence). The CDR3 region has the DNA TGTGCCAGCAGGAGCGGGGGTACATCCTACGAGCAGTACTTC. Protein sequence: CASRSGGTSYEQYF.

This chain connects TRBV20-1 to TRBJ2-3; 7 bases map to TRBD2. Germline-derived CDR1 and CDR2 are DFQATT and SNEGSKA (reference sequence). Trimming cost V 6 bases and J 6 bases; bases outside gene matches: 12. The CDR3 consists of 14 residues. The CDR3 nucleotides are TGCAGTGCCGCGGGGTCTCTAGCGGCGGATACGCAGTATTTT. Its translation: CSAAGSLAADTQYF.

This clonotype was seen repeatedly, ten times or more. The V gene is TRBV27, the J gene TRBJ1-3; TRBD1 matches 7 bases. There are 18 residues in the CDR3. Germline V lookup: CDR1 MNHEY, CDR2 SMNVEV (reference sequence). Germline trimming cut 1 base from V and 3 bases from J; bases unmatched to any gene: 12. CDR3 protein: CASSLYRGRGRGGNTIYF. The CDR3 DNA reads TGTGCCAGCAGTTTATATCGCGGCAGGGGGAGGGGTGGAAACACCATATATTTT.

This clonotype was seen ten or more times. The CDR3 DNA reads as TGTGCCATCAGAAGACAGGGGACCAACACTGAAGCTTTCTTT. Amino acids: CAIRRQGTNTEAFF. This rearrangement joins TRBV10-3 to TRBJ1-1; 8 bases line up with TRBD1. Unmatched junction bases numbered 5, after V lost 6 bases and J lost 2 bases. Germline CDR1 reads ENHRY; CDR2 reads SYGVKD. The length of the CDR3 is 14 residues.